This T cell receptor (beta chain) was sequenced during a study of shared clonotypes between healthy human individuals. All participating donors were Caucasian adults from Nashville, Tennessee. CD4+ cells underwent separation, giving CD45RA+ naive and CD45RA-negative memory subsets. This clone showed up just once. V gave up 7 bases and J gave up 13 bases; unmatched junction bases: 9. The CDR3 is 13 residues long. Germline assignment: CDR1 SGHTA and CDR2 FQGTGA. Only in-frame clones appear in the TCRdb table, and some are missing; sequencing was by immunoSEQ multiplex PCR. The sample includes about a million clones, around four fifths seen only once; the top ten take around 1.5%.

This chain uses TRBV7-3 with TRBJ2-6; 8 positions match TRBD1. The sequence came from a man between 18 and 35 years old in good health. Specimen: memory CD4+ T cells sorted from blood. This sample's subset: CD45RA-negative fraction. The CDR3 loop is CASTLGQGGVLTF. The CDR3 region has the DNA TGTGCCAGCACCCTCGGACAGGGCGGAGTCCTGACTTTC.